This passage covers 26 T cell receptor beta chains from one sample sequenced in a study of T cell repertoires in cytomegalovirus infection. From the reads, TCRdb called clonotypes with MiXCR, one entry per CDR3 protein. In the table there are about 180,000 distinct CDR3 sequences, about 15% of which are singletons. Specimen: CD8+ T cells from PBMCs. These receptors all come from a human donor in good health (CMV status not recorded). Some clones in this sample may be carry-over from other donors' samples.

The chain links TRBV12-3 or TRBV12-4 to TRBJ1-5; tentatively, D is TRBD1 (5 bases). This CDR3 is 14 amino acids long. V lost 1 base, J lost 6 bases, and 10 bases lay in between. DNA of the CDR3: TGTGCCAGCAGTTTAGGGGGGATGGGTCAGCCCCAGCATTTT. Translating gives CASSLGGMGQPQHF.

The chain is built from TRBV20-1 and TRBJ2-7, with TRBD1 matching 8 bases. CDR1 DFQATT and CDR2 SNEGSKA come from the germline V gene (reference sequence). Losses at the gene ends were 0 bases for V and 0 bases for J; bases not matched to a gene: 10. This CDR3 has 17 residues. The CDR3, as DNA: TGCAGTGCTAGAGACTACCAGGGGGCAGGGAGCTCCTACGAGCAGTACTTC. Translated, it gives CSARDYQGAGSSYEQYF.

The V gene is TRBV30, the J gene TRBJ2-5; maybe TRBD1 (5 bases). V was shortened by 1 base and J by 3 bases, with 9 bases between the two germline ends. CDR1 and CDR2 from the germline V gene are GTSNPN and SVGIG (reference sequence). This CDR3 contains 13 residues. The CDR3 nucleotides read TGTGCCTGGAGTGGGCCCAGGGAAGAGACCCAGTACTTC. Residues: CAWSGPREETQYF.

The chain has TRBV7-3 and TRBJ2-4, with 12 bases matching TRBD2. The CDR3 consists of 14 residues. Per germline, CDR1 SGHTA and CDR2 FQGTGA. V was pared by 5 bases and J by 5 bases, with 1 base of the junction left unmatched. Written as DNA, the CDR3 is TGTGCCAGCAGCCCTAGCGGGGGGGAAAACATTCAGTACTTC. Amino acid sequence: CASSPSGGENIQYF. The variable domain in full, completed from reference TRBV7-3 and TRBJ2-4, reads GAGVSQTPSNKVTEKGKYVELRCDPISGHTALYWYRQSLGQGPEFLIYFQGTGAADDSGLPNDRFFAVRPEGSVSTLKIQRTERGDSAVYLCASSPSGGENIQYFGAGTRLSVL.

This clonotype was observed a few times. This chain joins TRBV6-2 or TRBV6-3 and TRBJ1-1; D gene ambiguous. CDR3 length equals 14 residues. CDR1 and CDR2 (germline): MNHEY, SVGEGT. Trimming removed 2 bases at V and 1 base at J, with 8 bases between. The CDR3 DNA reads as TGTGCCAGCAGTTACGGGGTAGCGAACACTGAAGCTTTCTTT. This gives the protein CASSYGVANTEAFF.

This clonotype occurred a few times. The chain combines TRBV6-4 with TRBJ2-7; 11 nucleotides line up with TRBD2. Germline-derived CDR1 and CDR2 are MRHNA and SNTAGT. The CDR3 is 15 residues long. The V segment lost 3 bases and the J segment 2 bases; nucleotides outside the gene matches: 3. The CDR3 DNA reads TGTGCCAGCAGTGAGACTAGCGGGGACACCTACGAGCAGTACTTC. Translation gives CASSETSGDTYEQYF.

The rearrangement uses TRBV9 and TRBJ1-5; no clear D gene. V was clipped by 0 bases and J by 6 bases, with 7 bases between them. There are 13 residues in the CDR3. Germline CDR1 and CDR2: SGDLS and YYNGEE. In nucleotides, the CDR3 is TGTGCCAGCAGCGTAGGAAGCGGTCAGCCCCAGCATTTT. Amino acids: CASSVGSGQPQHF.

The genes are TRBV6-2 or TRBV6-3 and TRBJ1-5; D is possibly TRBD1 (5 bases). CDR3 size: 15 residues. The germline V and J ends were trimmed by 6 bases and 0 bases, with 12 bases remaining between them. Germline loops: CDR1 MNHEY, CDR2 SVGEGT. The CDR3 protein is CASRGTFYSNQPQHF. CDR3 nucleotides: TGTGCCAGCAGAGGGACTTTTTATAGCAATCAGCCCCAGCATTTT.

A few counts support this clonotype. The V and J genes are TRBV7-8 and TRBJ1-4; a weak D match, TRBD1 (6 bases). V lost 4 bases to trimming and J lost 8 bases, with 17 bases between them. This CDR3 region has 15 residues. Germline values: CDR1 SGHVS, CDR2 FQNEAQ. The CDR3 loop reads CASSSRGVGVEKLFF. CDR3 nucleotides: TGTGCCAGCAGCTCCAGGGGAGTCGGTGTGGAAAAACTGTTTTTT. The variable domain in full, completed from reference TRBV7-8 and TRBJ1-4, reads GAGVSQSPRYKVAKRGQDVALRCDPISGHVSLFWYQQALGQGPEFLTYFQNEAQLDKSGLPSDRFFAERPEGSVSTLKIQRTQQEDSAVYLCASSSRGVGVEKLFFGSGTQLSVL.

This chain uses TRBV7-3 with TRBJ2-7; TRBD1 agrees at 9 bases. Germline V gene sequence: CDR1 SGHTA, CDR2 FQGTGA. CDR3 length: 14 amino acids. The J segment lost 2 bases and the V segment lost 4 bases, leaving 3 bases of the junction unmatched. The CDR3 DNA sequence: TGTGCCAGCAGCTCCGACAGGGGGACCTACGAGCAGTACTTC. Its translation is CASSSDRGTYEQYF.

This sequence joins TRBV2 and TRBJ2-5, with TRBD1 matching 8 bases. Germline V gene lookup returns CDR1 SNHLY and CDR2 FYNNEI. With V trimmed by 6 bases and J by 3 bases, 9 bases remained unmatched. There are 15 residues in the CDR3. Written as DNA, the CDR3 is TGTGCCAGCAGCCCATATAGGACAGGGAAAGAGACCCAGTACTTC. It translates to CASSPYRTGKETQYF.

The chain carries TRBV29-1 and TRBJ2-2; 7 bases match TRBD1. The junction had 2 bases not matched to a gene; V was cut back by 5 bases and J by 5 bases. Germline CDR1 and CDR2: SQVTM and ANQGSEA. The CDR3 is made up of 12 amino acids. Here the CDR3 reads CSVIQGTGELFF. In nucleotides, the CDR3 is TGCAGCGTTATACAGGGGACCGGGGAGCTGTTTTTT.

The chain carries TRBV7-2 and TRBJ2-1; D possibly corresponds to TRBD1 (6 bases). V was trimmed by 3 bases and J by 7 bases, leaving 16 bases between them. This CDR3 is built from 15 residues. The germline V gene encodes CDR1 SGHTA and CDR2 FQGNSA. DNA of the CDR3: TGTGCCAGCAGCTTTTGGCAGGGGACCGTTAATGAGCAGTTCTTC. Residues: CASSFWQGTVNEQFF. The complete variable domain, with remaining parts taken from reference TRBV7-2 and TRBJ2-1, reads GAGVSQSPSNKVTEKGKDVELRCDPISGHTALYWYRQSLGQGLEFLIYFQGNSAPDKSGLPSDRFSAERTGGSVSTLTIQRTQQEDSAVYLCASSFWQGTVNEQFFGPGTRLTVL.

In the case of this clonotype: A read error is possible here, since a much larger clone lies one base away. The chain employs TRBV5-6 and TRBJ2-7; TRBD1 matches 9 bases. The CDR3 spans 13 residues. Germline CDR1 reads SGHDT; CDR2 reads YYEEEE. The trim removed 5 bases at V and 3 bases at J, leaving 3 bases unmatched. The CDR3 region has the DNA TGTGCCAGCAGATGGGGACAGGGCTACGAGCAGTACTTC. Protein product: CASRWGQGYEQYF.

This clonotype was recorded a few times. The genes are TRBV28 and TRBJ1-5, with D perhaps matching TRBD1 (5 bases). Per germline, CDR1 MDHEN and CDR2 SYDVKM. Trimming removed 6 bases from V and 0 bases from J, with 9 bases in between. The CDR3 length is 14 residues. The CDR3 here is CASRLGGSNQPQHF. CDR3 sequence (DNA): TGTGCCAGCAGGCTCGGGGGTAGCAATCAGCCCCAGCATTTT.

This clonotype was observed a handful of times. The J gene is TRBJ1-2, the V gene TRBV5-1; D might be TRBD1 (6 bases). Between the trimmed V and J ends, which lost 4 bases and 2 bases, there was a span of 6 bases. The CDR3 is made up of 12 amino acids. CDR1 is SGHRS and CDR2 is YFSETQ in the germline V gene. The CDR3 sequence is CASSGQNYGYTF. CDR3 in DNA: TGCGCCAGCAGCGGACAGAACTATGGCTACACCTTC. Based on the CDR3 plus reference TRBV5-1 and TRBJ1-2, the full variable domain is KAGVTQTPRYLIKTRGQQVTLSCSPISGHRSVSWYQQTPGQGLQFLFEYFSETQRNKGNFPGRFSGRQFSNSRSEMNVSTLELGDSALYLCASSGQNYGYTFGSGTRLTVV.

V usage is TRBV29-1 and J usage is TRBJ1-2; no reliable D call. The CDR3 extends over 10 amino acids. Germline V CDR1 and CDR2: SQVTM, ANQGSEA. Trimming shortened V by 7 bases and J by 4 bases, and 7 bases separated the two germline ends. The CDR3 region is CSASGYGYTF. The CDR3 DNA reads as TGCAGCGCTTCGGGCTATGGCTACACCTTC. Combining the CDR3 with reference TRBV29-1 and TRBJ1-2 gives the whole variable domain SAVISQKPSRDICQRGTSLTIQCQVDSQVTMMFWYRQQPGQSLTLIATANQGSEATYESGFVIDKFPISRPNLTFSTLTVSNMSPEDSSIYLCSASGYGYTFGSGTRLTVV.

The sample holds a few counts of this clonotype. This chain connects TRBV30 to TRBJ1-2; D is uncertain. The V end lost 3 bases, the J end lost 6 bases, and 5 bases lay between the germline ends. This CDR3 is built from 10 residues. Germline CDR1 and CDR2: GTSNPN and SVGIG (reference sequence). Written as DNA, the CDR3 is TGTGCCTGGAGCGCGGATGGCTACACCTTC. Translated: CAWSADGYTF.

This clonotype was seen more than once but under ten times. CDR3 protein: CASRTTSGGYNEQFF. The CDR3 DNA reads TGTGCCAGCAGGACGACTAGCGGGGGGTACAATGAGCAGTTCTTC. This chain links TRBV6-6 with TRBJ2-1; 13 positions agree with TRBD2. The ends lost 6 bases at V and 4 bases at J; junction bases unmatched: 3. Germline V gene lookup returns CDR1 MNHNY and CDR2 SVGAGI (reference sequence). This CDR3 has 15 amino acids.

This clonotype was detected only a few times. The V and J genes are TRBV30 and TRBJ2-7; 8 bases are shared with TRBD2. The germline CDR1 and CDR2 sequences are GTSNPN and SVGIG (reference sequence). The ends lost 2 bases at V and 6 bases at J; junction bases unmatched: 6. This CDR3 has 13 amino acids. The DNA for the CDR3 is TGTGCCTGGAGTCCACGCGGGGGGAGCGAGCAGTACTTC. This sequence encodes CAWSPRGGSEQYF.

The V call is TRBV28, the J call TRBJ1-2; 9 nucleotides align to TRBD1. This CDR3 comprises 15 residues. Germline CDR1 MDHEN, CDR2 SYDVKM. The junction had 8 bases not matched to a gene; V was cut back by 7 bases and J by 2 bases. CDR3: CASTEQGATNYGYTF. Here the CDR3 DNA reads TGTGCCAGCACCGAACAGGGGGCTACAAACTATGGCTACACCTTC.

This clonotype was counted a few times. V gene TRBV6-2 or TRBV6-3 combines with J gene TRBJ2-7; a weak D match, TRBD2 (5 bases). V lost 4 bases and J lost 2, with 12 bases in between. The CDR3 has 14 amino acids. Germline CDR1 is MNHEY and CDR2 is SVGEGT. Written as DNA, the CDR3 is TGTGCCAGCAGTTCCCTCGGGGTCGCCTACGAGCAGTACTTC. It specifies CASSSLGVAYEQYF.

The CDR3 DNA reads TGTGCCAGCAGTTGGGCTGGTTACAATGAGCAGTTCTTC. Its translation: CASSWAGYNEQFF. The gene calls are TRBV6-2 or TRBV6-3 and TRBJ2-1, with D unclear. Trimming left V 4 bases short and J 4 bases short, with 8 bases between. The CDR3 loop spans 13 amino acids. CDR1 and CDR2 (germline): MNHEY, SVGEGT.

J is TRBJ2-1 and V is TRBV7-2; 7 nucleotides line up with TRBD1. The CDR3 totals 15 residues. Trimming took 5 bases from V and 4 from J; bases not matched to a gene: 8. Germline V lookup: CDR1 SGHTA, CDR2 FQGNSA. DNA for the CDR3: TGTGCCAGCAGCCCCGAGGGACAGCCATACAATGAGCAGTTCTTC. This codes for CASSPEGQPYNEQFF.

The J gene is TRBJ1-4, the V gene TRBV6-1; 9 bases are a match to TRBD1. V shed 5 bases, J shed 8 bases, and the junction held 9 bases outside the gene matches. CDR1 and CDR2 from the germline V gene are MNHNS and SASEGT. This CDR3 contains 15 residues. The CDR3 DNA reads TGTGCCAGCAGTCCCGGGACAGGGAATAGGGAAAAACTGTTTTTT. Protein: CASSPGTGNREKLFF.

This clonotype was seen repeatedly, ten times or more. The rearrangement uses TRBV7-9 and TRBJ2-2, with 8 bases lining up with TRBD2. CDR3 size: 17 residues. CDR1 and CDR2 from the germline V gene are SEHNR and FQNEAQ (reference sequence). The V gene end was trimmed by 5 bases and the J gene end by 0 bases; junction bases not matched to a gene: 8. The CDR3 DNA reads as TGTGCCAGCAGCCCTGTAGCGGGGATGACGAACACCGGGGAGCTGTTTTTT. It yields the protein CASSPVAGMTNTGELFF.